These T cell receptor beta chains were read from a single sample in a study of T cells in Graves' hyperthyroidism and ophthalmopathy. TCRdb used MiXCR to reprocess the multiplex PCR reads, holding one entry per CDR3 protein. The sample yields hundreds of thousands of distinct CDR3 sequences, 15% seen once. Sequenced material: blood. The receptors here all came from a woman aged 60-75 years with Graves' ophthalmopathy. Each CDR3 is given with its conserved first and last residue. Each record gives: CDR3 protein, CDR3 DNA, V gene, J gene, clone size, D gene. The D gene is left open where the match is weak. The size of a clone is reported for some rows only, either as once, few or many, or as a class for expanded clones.

CASSLESGVTDTQYF	TGTGCCAGCAGCTTAGAAAGCGGAGTTACAGATACGCAGTATTTT	TRBV7-9	TRBJ2-3	many	NA
CASSLDRVTGELFF	TGCGCCAGCAGCTTGGACCGCGTCACCGGGGAGCTGTTTTTT	TRBV5-1	TRBJ2-2	NA	NA
CASSESGRSAYEQYF	TGTGCCAGCAGCGAAAGCGGGAGGTCGGCCTACGAGCAGTACTTC	TRBV7-9	TRBJ2-7	NA	TRBD2
CASSSGTGRREAFF	TGTGCCAGCAGTTCTGGGACAGGGAGGAGAGAGGCTTTCTTT	TRBV28	TRBJ1-1	many	TRBD1
CSVDGGTTDTQYF	TGCAGCGTTGACGGGGGAACGACAGATACGCAGTATTTT	TRBV29-1	TRBJ2-3	many	NA
CASSLGAFPDTQYF	TGTGCCAGCAGCTTGGGGGCGTTCCCAGATACGCAGTATTTT	TRBV7-3	TRBJ2-3	NA	NA
CASSIDTDTQYF	TGTGCCAGCAGCATAGACACAGATACGCAGTATTTT	TRBV7-9	TRBJ2-3	many	NA
CASSFTGNTEAFF	TGTGCCAGCAGCTTTACAGGGAACACTGAAGCTTTCTTT	TRBV7-3	TRBJ1-1	many	NA
CASSLRTDSRDEQYF	TGTGCCAGCAGCTTAAGGACTGACTCGAGGGACGAGCAGTACTTC	TRBV11-1	TRBJ2-7	NA	NA
CASSLQLSTDTQYF	TGTGCCAGCAGCCTCCAACTTAGCACAGATACGCAGTATTTT	TRBV7-2	TRBJ2-3	many	NA
CSATREYGQGSGYTF	TGCAGTGCTACTCGGGAGTACGGGCAGGGATCTGGCTACACCTTC	TRBV20-1	TRBJ1-2	many	NA
CASSEAGGVSGRNQYF	TGTGCCAGCAGTGAAGCTGGGGGAGTTAGCGGGAGGAACCAGTACTTC	TRBV6-1	TRBJ2-5	many	TRBD2
CATNPGADTDTQYF	TGTGCCACCAATCCAGGGGCCGACACAGATACGCAGTATTTT	TRBV10-3	TRBJ2-3	many	NA
CASSLGLGLAAEQYF	TGTGCCAGCAGCTTAGGGTTGGGACTAGCCGCAGAGCAGTACTTC	TRBV7-8	TRBJ2-7	many	TRBD2
CSARVPYASDRASLGTQYF	TGCAGTGCTAGAGTCCCATATGCTTCGGACAGGGCGAGTTTGGGAACCCAGTACTTC	TRBV20-1	TRBJ2-5	NA	TRBD1
CASSQDVETGTSNTEAFF	TGCGCCAGCAGCCAAGACGTCGAAACCGGGACATCGAACACTGAAGCTTTCTTT	TRBV4-1	TRBJ1-1	few	NA
CSAQPGTSGYNEQFF	TGCAGTGCGCAACCCGGGACTAGCGGTTACAATGAGCAGTTCTTC	TRBV20-1	TRBJ2-1	many	TRBD2
CASSSGTSGSGGWEQYF	TGCGCCAGCAGCTCCGGGACTAGCGGGAGTGGCGGTTGGGAGCAGTACTTC	TRBV5-1	TRBJ2-7	NA	TRBD2
CSALSPFTTGGWTDTQYF	TGCAGTGCTCTAAGCCCTTTCACTACAGGGGGCTGGACAGATACGCAGTATTTT	TRBV20-1	TRBJ2-3	few	TRBD1
CSVGQGYNEQFF	TGCAGCGTTGGACAGGGCTACAATGAGCAGTTCTTC	TRBV29-1	TRBJ2-1	NA	TRBD1
CASSPRQGRNNEKLFF	TGTGCCAGCAGTCCCCGGCAGGGTCGGAATAATGAAAAACTGTTTTTT	TRBV27	TRBJ1-4	NA	NA
CSAGPGGADTQYF	TGCAGTGCTGGCCCCGGGGGCGCAGATACGCAGTATTTT	TRBV20-1	TRBJ2-3	many	NA
CASLTSGGPGEQYF	TGTGCCAGCCTGACTAGCGGGGGACCTGGGGAGCAGTACTTC	TRBV28	TRBJ2-7	many	TRBD2
CASRWGQADTGELFF	TGTGCCAGCAGGTGGGGGCAGGCGGACACCGGGGAGCTGTTTTTT	TRBV6-1	TRBJ2-2	many	NA
CASSSPGQGAETQYF	TGTGCCAGCAGTTCGCCGGGACAGGGGGCGGAGACCCAGTACTTC	TRBV28	TRBJ2-5	many	TRBD1
CASSPGETSNQPQHF	TGTGCCAGCAGCCCCGGGGAGACCAGCAATCAGCCCCAGCATTTT	TRBV6-2/TRBV6-3	TRBJ1-5	NA	NA
CASSPYREADYGYTF	TGCGCCAGCAGCCCTTACAGGGAAGCGGACTATGGCTACACCTTC	TRBV7-9	TRBJ1-2	NA	NA
CASSLRHILYLTGELFF	TGTGCCAGCAGTCTGAGACACATCCTCTATCTCACCGGGGAGCTGTTTTTT	TRBV28	TRBJ2-2	many	NA
CASSQDRGLGYSGVSNEQFF	TGCGCCAGCAGCCAGGACAGGGGGCTCGGATATAGCGGGGTAAGCAATGAGCAGTTCTTC	TRBV5-1	TRBJ2-1	many	TRBD1
CASSQTPWEQFF	TGTGCCAGCAGCCAAACGCCTTGGGAGCAGTTCTTC	TRBV12-3/TRBV12-4	TRBJ2-1	many	NA
CASSFFQGSYEQYF	TGTGCCAGCAGCTTTTTTCAGGGCTCCTACGAGCAGTACTTC	TRBV11-2	TRBJ2-7	many	NA
CASSLVTSQETQYF	TGCGCCAGCAGCTTAGTAACCTCTCAAGAGACCCAGTACTTC	TRBV5-1	TRBJ2-5	many	NA
CASSSTGLANYGYTF	TGTGCCAGCAGTTCCACAGGTTTGGCTAACTATGGCTACACCTTC	TRBV28	TRBJ1-2	many	NA
CASSPVLAGNTQYF	TGCGCCAGCAGCCCGGTACTAGCGGGAAATACGCAGTATTTT	TRBV5-1	TRBJ2-3	many	TRBD2
CSARDWGTGPNTEAFF	TGCAGTGCTAGAGATTGGGGGACAGGTCCGAACACTGAAGCTTTCTTT	TRBV20-1	TRBJ1-1	few	TRBD1
CASSYGTGHYEQYF	TGCGCCAGCAGCTACGGGACAGGGCACTACGAGCAGTACTTC	TRBV5-1	TRBJ2-7	NA	TRBD1
CSARRPGLARLVAYNEQFF	TGCAGTGCTAGAAGGCCGGGACTAGCGAGGTTAGTGGCCTACAATGAGCAGTTCTTC	TRBV20-1	TRBJ2-1	NA	TRBD2
CASSFSSTDTQYF	TGCGCCAGCAGCTTTTCGAGCACAGATACGCAGTATTTT	TRBV5-1	TRBJ2-3	many	NA
CASSLVERAPYNEQFF	TGTGCCAGCAGCTTAGTGGAGCGAGCGCCGTACAATGAGCAGTTCTTC	TRBV7-8	TRBJ2-1	NA	NA
CSVGDTTYEQYF	TGCAGCGTTGGGGACACCACCTACGAGCAGTACTTC	TRBV29-1	TRBJ2-7	few	NA
CASSLDGWGSGANVLTF	TGTGCCAGCAGCTTAGATGGATGGGGCTCTGGGGCCAACGTCCTGACTTTC	TRBV11-2	TRBJ2-6	few	NA
CASSIEWGAGYNEQFF	TGTGCCAGTAGTATAGAATGGGGGGCCGGCTACAATGAGCAGTTCTTC	TRBV19	TRBJ2-1	NA	NA
CASPERDRVIGELFF	TGTGCCAGCCCAGAGCGGGACAGGGTCATCGGGGAGCTGTTTTTT	TRBV19	TRBJ2-2	NA	TRBD1
CASSLRGTGYYEQYF	TGTGCCAGCAGCTTAAGAGGGACAGGGTACTACGAGCAGTACTTC	TRBV7-2	TRBJ2-7	many	TRBD1
CSAGTGTFNRNQPQHF	TGCAGTGCTGGGACAGGGACCTTTAATCGCAATCAGCCCCAGCATTTT	TRBV20-1	TRBJ1-5	NA	TRBD1
CASSLARGGADEQFF	TGCGCCAGCAGCTTGGCCCGGGGGGGGGCGGATGAGCAGTTCTTC	TRBV5-1	TRBJ2-1	once	TRBD2
CATGAGPPREQYF	TGTGCCACCGGGGCAGGACCCCCCCGGGAGCAGTACTTC	TRBV6-1	TRBJ2-7	NA	NA
CASSPSGTQFGGTDTQYF	TGTGCCAGCAGCCCATCCGGGACACAGTTTGGGGGCACAGATACGCAGTATTTT	TRBV9	TRBJ2-3	NA	NA
CASSNSGRGEQFF	TGTGCCAGCAGCAATAGCGGGAGAGGTGAGCAGTTCTTC	TRBV9	TRBJ2-1	many	TRBD2
CASSTPDKTQYF	TGTGCCAGCAGCACTCCTGATAAGACCCAGTACTTC	TRBV12-3/TRBV12-4	TRBJ2-5	many	NA
CASSARLAGSGEQFF	TGTGCCAGCAGCGCCCGACTAGCGGGATCTGGTGAGCAGTTCTTC	TRBV14	TRBJ2-1	many	TRBD2
CSARPPGTGGIGSYEQYF	TGCAGTGCTAGGCCGCCCGGGACAGGGGGCATAGGATCCTACGAGCAGTACTTC	TRBV20-1	TRBJ2-7	few	TRBD1
CASSLGSGGSPQTYEQYF	TGCGCCAGCAGCTTGGGGTCCGGCGGGAGCCCCCAAACCTACGAGCAGTACTTC	TRBV5-1	TRBJ2-7	NA	TRBD2
CSVEDPEGSYEQYF	TGCAGCGTTGAAGATCCGGAGGGGTCCTACGAGCAGTACTTC	TRBV29-1	TRBJ2-7	many	NA
CASTDREVRELFF	TGTGCCAGCACGGACAGGGAAGTTCGGGAGCTGTTTTTT	TRBV28	TRBJ2-2	many	TRBD1
CSARDIAGDSSSYNEQFF	TGCAGTGCTAGAGATATAGCGGGAGACTCGAGCTCCTACAATGAGCAGTTCTTC	TRBV20-1	TRBJ2-1	NA	TRBD2
CASSSKGLPQETQYF	TGTGCCAGCAGCTCCAAGGGACTACCTCAAGAGACCCAGTACTTC	TRBV7-9	TRBJ2-5	few	TRBD2
CASSPHGGGEQYF	TGTGCCAGCTCACCACACGGGGGCGGCGAGCAGTACTTC	TRBV18	TRBJ2-7	many	NA
CASSAGGTQYF	TGTGCCAGCAGCGCCGGGGGAACCCAGTACTTC	TRBV11-2	TRBJ2-5	many	NA
CASSLGTSGDYEQYF	TGTGCCAGCAGCTTAGGGACTAGCGGGGACTACGAGCAGTACTTC	TRBV7-6	TRBJ2-7	few	TRBD2